This T cell receptor (beta chain) originates from a study of blood T cell repertoires in COVID-19. Study context: The cDNA or gDNA used as material had been derived from T cells, B-cell-depleted T cells, or PBMCs.

Seattle patients were enrolled during active infection and followed longitudinally. TCRdb's table, derived via immunoSEQ multiplex PCR, lists solely in-frame clones and lacks some. Counted here are about 230,000 clones, 85% to 90% occurring once; the ten biggest clones make up approximately 10%. The CDR3 covers 14 residues. Germline CDR1 is SGHTA and CDR2 is FQGNSA. V lost 4 bases, J lost 10 bases, and 16 bases lay in between. The J gene is TRBJ1-4, the V gene TRBV7-2; TRBD1 is a possible D gene (6 bases). Sequencing used peripheral blood. The TCR comes from a man in his fifties or sixties with COVID-19, enrolled during active disease. The CDR3 region is CASSSRALGGKLFF. CDR3 DNA sequence: TGTGCCAGCAGCTCTCGGGCCCTAGGGGGAAAACTGTTTTTT.